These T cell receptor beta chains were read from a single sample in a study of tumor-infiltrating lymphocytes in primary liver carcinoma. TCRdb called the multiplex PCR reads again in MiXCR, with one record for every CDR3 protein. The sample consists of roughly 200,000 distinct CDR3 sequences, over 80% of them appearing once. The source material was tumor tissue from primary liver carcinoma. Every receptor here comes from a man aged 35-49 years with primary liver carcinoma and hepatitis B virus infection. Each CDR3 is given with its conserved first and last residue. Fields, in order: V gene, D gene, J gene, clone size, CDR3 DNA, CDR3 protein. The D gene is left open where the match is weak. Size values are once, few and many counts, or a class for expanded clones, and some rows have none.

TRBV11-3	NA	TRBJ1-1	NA	TGTACCAACAGCCCAGGATGCGGTTGGGGTACTGAAGCTTTCTTT	CTNSPGCGWGTEAFF
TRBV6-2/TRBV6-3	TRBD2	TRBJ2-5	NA	TGTGCCAGTAGTTCCGGACTAGCGAGCACCCAGTATTTC	CASSSGLASTQYF
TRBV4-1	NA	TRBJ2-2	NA	TGCGCCAGCAGGCACGCTGTAGCCGGGGAGCTGTTTTTT	CASRHAVAGELFF
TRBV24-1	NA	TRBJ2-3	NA	TGTGCCACCAGTGATTTGTCCGGTCAGGGAACAGATACGCAGTATTTT	CATSDLSGQGTDTQYF
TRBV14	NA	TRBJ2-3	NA	TGTGCCAGCAGCCGAGGATACACAGATAGACAGTTTTTT	CASSRGYTDRQFF
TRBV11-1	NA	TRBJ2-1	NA	TGTGCCGGCAACTTCCAGGGACCGCTGGACAATGAGCAGTTTTTC	CAGNFQGPLDNEQFF
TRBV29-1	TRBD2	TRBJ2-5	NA	TGCAGCGTCTATACGACTCCGGGACTAGCGGGAGAGACCCAGTACTTC	CSVYTTPGLAGETQYF
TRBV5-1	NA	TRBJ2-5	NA	TGCGCCAGCACCCCTGGAGCGGCCCGAGAGACCCAGTACTTC	CASTPGAARETQYF
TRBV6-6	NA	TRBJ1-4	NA	TGTACCAGCAGTTACTCGACCGGGCGTGTAACTAATGAAAAACTGTTTTTT	CTSSYSTGRVTNEKLFF
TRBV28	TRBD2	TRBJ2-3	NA	TGTGCCAGCAGACTACTTCGGACTAGCGGGCCACGGGATATGCAGTGCTTT	CASRLLRTSGPRDMQCF
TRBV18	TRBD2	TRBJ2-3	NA	TGTGTCACCTCACCACAAGTCGGGACTAGCGGAGCCACAGATACGCAGTATTTT	CVTSPQVGTSGATDTQYF
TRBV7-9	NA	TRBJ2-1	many	TGTGCCAGCATCTCAGCGGACCCCTACAATGAGCAGTTCTTC	CASISADPYNEQFF
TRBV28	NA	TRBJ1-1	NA	TGTGCCAGCATCTTAATCCAGGCGAACACTGAAGCTTTCTTT	CASILIQANTEAFF
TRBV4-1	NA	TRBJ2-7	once	TGCACCAGCAGCCCCCGAGAGGAACTCTTCTACGTGCAGTACTTC	CTSSPREELFYVQYF
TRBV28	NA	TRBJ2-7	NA	TGTGCCAGTAGTTTAGCGTGCGGCCCCTACGAGCAGTACTTC	CASSLACGPYEQYF
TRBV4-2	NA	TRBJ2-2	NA	TGTGCCAGCAGTCAAGAACTACAGGAGTCCGGGGAGCTGTTATTT	CASSQELQESGELLF
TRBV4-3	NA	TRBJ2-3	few	TGCGCCAGCAGCCAGGGGGGTGTACCAGACACGCAGTATTTT	CASSQGGVPDTQYF
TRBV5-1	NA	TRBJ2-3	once	TGCGCCAGCAGGTTAGGACACAACACAGATACGCAGTATTTT	CASRLGHNTDTQYF
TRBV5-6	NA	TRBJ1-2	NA	TGTGCCAGCATCTTGGGCCTCTTGGTAGACTATGGCTACACCTTC	CASILGLLVDYGYTF
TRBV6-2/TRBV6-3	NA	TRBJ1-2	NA	TGTACCAGCAGTTACCCCGTAGTGGGCTCCGGAGGTGGCTACACCTTC	CTSSYPVVGSGGGYTF